Listed here are 8 T cell receptor beta chains from one sample, sequenced in a study of T cells after yellow fever vaccination (dated by TCRdb to between 2017 and 2020). Library creation used 5' RACE. For sequencing, an Illumina NovaSeq 6000 was employed. Through fastp at Q25 and MiXCR, TCRdb rebuilt clones from the public reads, retaining in-frame beta chains. Every entry covers one CDR3 protein and lists the most common genes and DNA from its rows. Counted in this sample were 250,000 to 300,000 distinct CDR3 sequences; about 5.2% of them appeared once. Approximately 3.5% of the sample lies in the top ten. The label giving this sample's treatment or condition can be read as: live attenuated yellow fever vaccine strain. The sequenced sample was CD4+ T cells sorted from PBMCs, obtained on the day of the yellow fever booster vaccination. The source of these receptors is a man between 18 and 35 years old who received the YFV17D yellow fever vaccine.

The chain joins TRBV11-3 to TRBJ1-1, with unresolved D. CDR3 length: 13 residues. Per germline, CDR1 SGHNT and CDR2 YENEEA. V lost 5 bases and J 2 bases, leaving 9 bases between the germline ends. CDR3 nucleotides: TGTGCCAGCAGCGTCCCGGGAAACACTGAAGCTTTCTTT. It encodes CASSVPGNTEAFF.

This clonotype was recorded many times. V gene TRBV4-1 combines with J gene TRBJ1-1; D might be TRBD1 (6 bases). The CDR3 spans 15 residues. CDR1 MGHRA and CDR2 YSYEKL come from the germline V gene. V shed 4 bases and J shed 0 bases, with 12 bases lying between them. The CDR3 DNA reads TGCGCCAGCAGCCGATTCGGGGGCTTGAACACTGAAGCTTTCTTT. It is translated as CASSRFGGLNTEAFF.

This clonotype has ten or more counts. The chain couples TRBV10-3 to TRBJ1-5, with D tentatively TRBD1 (5 bases). Trimming shortened V by 0 bases and J by 4 bases, and 13 bases separated the two germline ends. In germline, CDR1 is ENHRY, CDR2 SYGVKD. The CDR3 contains 16 residues. CDR3 region: CAISESKSGGNQPQHF. The CDR3 bases are TGTGCCATCAGTGAGTCGAAGTCTGGGGGTAATCAGCCCCAGCATTTT.

This clonotype was detected ten times or more. The V gene is TRBV29-1, the J gene TRBJ2-7; 11 bases line up with TRBD2. V was pared by 2 bases and J by 6 bases, with 9 bases of the junction left unmatched. Germline CDR1 SQVTM, CDR2 ANQGSEA. The CDR3 is 15 residues long. The CDR3 protein is CSVESPTSGGFEQYF. DNA of the CDR3: TGCAGCGTTGAATCGCCCACTAGCGGGGGATTCGAGCAGTACTTC.

The J gene is TRBJ2-7, the V gene TRBV2; no definite D call. The CDR3 has 16 amino acids. V lost 3 bases and J 0 bases, leaving 15 bases between the germline ends. From germline, CDR1 is SNHLY and CDR2 FYNNEI. CDR3 in amino acids: CASSDRSLSPSYEQYV. CDR3 DNA: TGTGCCAGCAGTGATAGGTCCTTGTCGCCCTCCTACGAGCAGTACGTC.

The chain recombines TRBV4-1 with TRBJ2-5, with 13 bases aligning to TRBD2. In germline, CDR1 is MGHRA, CDR2 YSYEKL. Trimming cost V 4 bases and J 3 bases; bases outside gene matches: 8. The CDR3 is 17 amino acids. The CDR3, as DNA: TGCGCCAGCAGCCCCCCAACCGGGACTAGCGGGGAAGAGACCCAGTACTTC. Translated: CASSPPTGTSGEETQYF.

In this sample, this clonotype turned up many times. CDR3: CASGRTDLNTEAFF. For the CDR3, the DNA is TGTGCCAGCGGGAGGACGGACCTGAACACTGAAGCTTTCTTT. The gene calls are TRBV19 and TRBJ1-1; D gene ambiguous. The CDR3 consists of 14 residues. V lost 9 bases, J lost 0 bases, and 14 bases lay in between. Per the germline V gene, CDR1 is LNHDA and CDR2 is SQIVND (reference sequence).

This clonotype was counted a few times. The chain combines TRBV7-9 with TRBJ2-7, with 13 positions matching TRBD2. The CDR3 loop spans 15 amino acids. The ends lost 5 bases at V and 4 bases at J; junction bases unmatched: 5. Per the germline V gene, CDR1 is SEHNR and CDR2 is FQNEAQ (reference sequence). The CDR3 coding sequence is TGTGCCAGCAGCCCGGGACTAGCGGGGACGTACGAGCAGTACGTC. This sequence encodes CASSPGLAGTYEQYV.